This entry lists 11 T cell receptor beta chains sequenced from one sample in a study of blood T cell repertoires in COVID-19. The repertoire was sequenced with immunoSEQ multiplex PCR; TCRdb's copy has only in-frame clones and lacks some. This table holds around 150,000 clones, about four fifths found once. Sequenced material: PBMCs or T cells enriched from blood (not recorded which). Receptor source: a woman aged 55 to 70 who had recovered from COVID-19.

This clone was counted between two and nine times. V is TRBV7-6 and J is TRBJ2-1; 13 bases map to TRBD2. Germline lookup yields CDR1 SGHVS and CDR2 FNYEAQ. The V gene end was trimmed by 5 bases and the J gene end by 4 bases; junction bases not matched to a gene: 5. This CDR3 is built from 16 residues. The CDR3 nucleotides read TGTGCCAGCAGCGTAGGGACTAGCGGGACTTACAATGAGCAGTTCTTC. Amino acids: CASSVGTSGTYNEQFF. The full variable domain, rest sourced from reference TRBV7-6 and TRBJ2-1, is GAGVSQSPRYKVTKRGQDVALRCDPISGHVSLYWYRQALGQGPEFLTYFNYEAQQDKSGLPNDRFSAERPEGSISTLTIQRTEQRDSAMYRCASSVGTSGTYNEQFFGPGTRLTVL.

The rearrangement joins TRBV21-1 to TRBJ1-5; TRBD1, the D gene given by the table, was not confirmed from the DNA. TRBV21-1 is a pseudogene. The CDR3 length is 17 residues. CDR3 amino acids: CASSKRTTGGWNQPQHF. CDR3 nucleotide sequence: TGTGCCAGCAGCAAAAGGACTACAGGGGGGTGGAATCAGCCCCAGCATTTT.

The chain is built from TRBV12-3 or TRBV12-4 and TRBJ1-5; 8 bases align to TRBD1. After removal of 10 bases from V and 5 bases from J, the junction contained 7 bases not matched to a gene. CDR3 size: 13 residues. CDR3: CATSGQGHQPQHF. The DNA of the CDR3 is TGTGCCACCTCTGGACAGGGCCATCAGCCCCAGCATTTT.

CDR3 bases: TGTGCCAGCAGTTTTATAGCGGCCGGGGGGAATGAGCAGTTCTTC. It encodes CASSFIAAGGNEQFF. This chain joins TRBV27 and TRBJ2-1, with TRBD2 matching over 7 bases. The CDR3 contains 15 residues. CDR1 is MNHEY and CDR2 is SMNVEV in the germline V gene (reference sequence). V gave up 3 bases and J gave up 7 bases; unmatched junction bases: 9.

The chain has TRBV30 and TRBJ2-5, with D perhaps matching TRBD1 (5 bases). Germline loops: CDR1 GTSNPN, CDR2 SVGIG (reference sequence). This CDR3 has 14 amino acids. The V gene lost 2 bases and the J gene lost 5 bases, with 15 bases spanning the gap. CDR3 region: CAWSFRSGWETQYF. The CDR3 bases are TGTGCCTGGAGTTTTAGGTCAGGGTGGGAGACCCAGTACTTC.

The chain links TRBV4-1 to TRBJ2-1; D ambiguous. Looked up from germline, CDR1 is MGHRA and CDR2 is YSYEKL. The length of the CDR3 is 13 residues. V lost 4 bases to trimming and J lost 8 bases, with 12 bases between them. CDR3 nucleotides: TGCGCCAGCAGCCCAGAGAGACGGGATGAGCAGTTCTTC. This codes for CASSPERRDEQFF.

The CDR3 DNA reads TGCGCCAGCAGCCAAGATCGCCAGGGATTATATGGCTACACCTTC. Translated: CASSQDRQGLYGYTF. The rearrangement links TRBV4-1 to TRBJ1-2; possible D gene TRBD1, 5 bases. Between the trimmed V and J ends, which lost 0 bases and 5 bases, there was a span of 13 bases. The CDR3 spans 15 residues. CDR1 and CDR2 from the germline V gene are MGHRA and YSYEKL.

This sequence joins TRBV2 and TRBJ1-1; D may be TRBD1 (5 bases). CDR3 size: 16 residues. V was trimmed by 6 bases and J by 1 base, leaving 18 bases between them. Germline V lookup: CDR1 SNHLY, CDR2 FYNNEI. Written as DNA, the CDR3 is TGTGCCAGCAGCAAAGGGTCAGGGCCGAAGAACACTGAAGCTTTCTTT. Translating gives CASSKGSGPKNTEAFF.

V usage is TRBV30 and J usage is TRBJ1-2; tentatively, D is TRBD1 (6 bases). V was cut by 2 bases and J by 3 bases, with 10 bases left in between. Germline CDR1 is GTSNPN and CDR2 is SVGIG (reference sequence). The CDR3 has 13 residues. The CDR3, as DNA: TGTGCCTGGAGTAGGGGGATGGACTATGGCTACACCTTC. This encodes CAWSRGMDYGYTF.

The rearrangement joins TRBV19 to TRBJ1-3, with D uncertain. CDR1 and CDR2 from the germline V gene are LNHDA and SQIVND (reference sequence). The CDR3 covers 14 residues. The V end lost 7 bases, the J end lost 4 bases, and 14 bases lay between the germline ends. The CDR3 nucleotides are TGTGCCAGTAACCCGACGGGAGGAGGAAACACCATATATTTT. Translated: CASNPTGGGNTIYF.

The chain links TRBV5-4 to TRBJ2-5; TRBD2 might be the D (5 bases). V was clipped by 4 bases and J by 0 bases, with 7 bases between them. Germline CDR1 SGHNT, CDR2 YYREEE (reference sequence). This CDR3 is 13 amino acids long. The CDR3 sequence: CASSTLDQETQYF. The CDR3 DNA is TGTGCCAGCAGCACACTAGACCAAGAGACCCAGTACTTC.